This T cell receptor beta chain was observed in a study of CD8 T cells in ankylosing spondylitis. Study outcomes and limitations: Both synovial fluid and blood in reactive arthritis had previously been reported to carry some motif variants. Among TCR beta sequences, a motif of under ten highly homologous variants appeared characteristic of ankylosing spondylitis blood. Disease-linked clones displayed a CD8+ phenotype and appeared relatively rarely in peripheral blood.

Germline V gene sequence: CDR1 SGHRS, CDR2 YFSETQ. The CDR3 is 15 residues long. The V segment lost 4 bases and the J segment 1 base; nucleotides outside the gene matches: 4. With molecular barcodes, quantitative 5'-RACE was used to make the TCR beta libraries. TCRdb re-called the 5' RACE reads through MiXCR, storing one row per CDR3 protein. Of approximately 110,000 distinct CDR3 sequences in the sample, about 25% are singletons; the top ten hold 9% to 15%. A remark on this clonotype: What it binds is unknown.

This receptor was taken from a male donor with ankylosing spondylitis. This sequence joins TRBV5-1 and TRBJ2-7, with TRBD2 matching 11 bases. The sample taken for sequencing was synovial fluid, either unsorted or a sorted T cell fraction (not recorded which). The CDR3, as DNA: TGCGCCAGCAGCCCTTCTAGCGGGAGGTCCTACGAGCAGTACTTC. It translates to CASSPSSGRSYEQYF. The full variable domain, completed using reference TRBV5-1 and TRBJ2-7, is KAGVTQTPRYLIKTRGQQVTLSCSPISGHRSVSWYQQTPGQGLQFLFEYFSETQRNKGNFPGRFSGRQFSNSRSEMNVSTLELGDSALYLCASSPSSGRSYEQYFGPGTRLTVT.